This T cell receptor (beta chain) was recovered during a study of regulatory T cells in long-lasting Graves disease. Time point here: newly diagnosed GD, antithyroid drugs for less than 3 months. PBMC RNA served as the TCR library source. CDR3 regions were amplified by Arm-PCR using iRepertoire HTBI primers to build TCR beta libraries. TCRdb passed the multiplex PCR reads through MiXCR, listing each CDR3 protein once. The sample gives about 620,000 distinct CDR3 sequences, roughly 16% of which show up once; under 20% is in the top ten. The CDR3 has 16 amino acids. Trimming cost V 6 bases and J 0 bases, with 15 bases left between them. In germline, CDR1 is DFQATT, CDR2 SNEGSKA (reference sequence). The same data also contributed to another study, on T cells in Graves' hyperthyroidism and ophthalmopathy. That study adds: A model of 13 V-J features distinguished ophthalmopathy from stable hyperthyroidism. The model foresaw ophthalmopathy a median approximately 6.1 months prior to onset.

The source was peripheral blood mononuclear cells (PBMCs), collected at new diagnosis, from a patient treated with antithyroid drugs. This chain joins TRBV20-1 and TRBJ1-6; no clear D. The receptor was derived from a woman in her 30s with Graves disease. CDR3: CSAPDLISSYNSPLHF. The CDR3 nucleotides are TGCAGTGCCCCGGACCTAATAAGCTCCTATAATTCACCCCTCCACTTT.